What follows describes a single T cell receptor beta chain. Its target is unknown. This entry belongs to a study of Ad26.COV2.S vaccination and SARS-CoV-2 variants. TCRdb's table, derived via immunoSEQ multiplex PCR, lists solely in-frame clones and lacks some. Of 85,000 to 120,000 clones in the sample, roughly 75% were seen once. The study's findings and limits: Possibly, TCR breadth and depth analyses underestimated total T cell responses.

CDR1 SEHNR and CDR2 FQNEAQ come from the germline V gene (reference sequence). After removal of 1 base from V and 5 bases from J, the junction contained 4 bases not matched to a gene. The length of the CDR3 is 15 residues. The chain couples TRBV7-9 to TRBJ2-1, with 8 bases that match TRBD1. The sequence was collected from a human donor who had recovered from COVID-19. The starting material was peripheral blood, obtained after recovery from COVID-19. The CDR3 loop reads CASSLGQGANNEQFF. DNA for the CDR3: TGTGCCAGCAGCTTAGGCCAGGGGGCTAACAATGAGCAGTTCTTC.